This T cell receptor (beta chain) appears in the sequencing data of a study of OX40 agonist ivuxolimab in advanced cancers. Using immunoSEQ multiplex PCR, the repertoire was profiled, and TCRdb retains in-frame clones only, with some absent. This sample carries 90,000 to 120,000 clones, around 93% of them seen once, and the ten largest clones take under 0.85%. V lost 4 bases to trimming and J lost 2 bases, with 6 bases between them. The CDR3 consists of 11 residues. Germline values: CDR1 DFQATT, CDR2 SNEGSKA (reference sequence). This rearrangement joins TRBV20-1 to TRBJ2-7; no definite D call. The input for sequencing was CD4+ or CD8+ T cells sorted from blood, taken in a trial of the OX40 agonist ivuxolimab. The TCR comes from an adult with an advanced solid tumor such as melanoma, head and neck, liver or kidney cancer. CDR3 amino acids: CSATLAYEQYF. The CDR3 DNA is TGCAGTGCTACCTTGGCCTACGAGCAGTACTTC.